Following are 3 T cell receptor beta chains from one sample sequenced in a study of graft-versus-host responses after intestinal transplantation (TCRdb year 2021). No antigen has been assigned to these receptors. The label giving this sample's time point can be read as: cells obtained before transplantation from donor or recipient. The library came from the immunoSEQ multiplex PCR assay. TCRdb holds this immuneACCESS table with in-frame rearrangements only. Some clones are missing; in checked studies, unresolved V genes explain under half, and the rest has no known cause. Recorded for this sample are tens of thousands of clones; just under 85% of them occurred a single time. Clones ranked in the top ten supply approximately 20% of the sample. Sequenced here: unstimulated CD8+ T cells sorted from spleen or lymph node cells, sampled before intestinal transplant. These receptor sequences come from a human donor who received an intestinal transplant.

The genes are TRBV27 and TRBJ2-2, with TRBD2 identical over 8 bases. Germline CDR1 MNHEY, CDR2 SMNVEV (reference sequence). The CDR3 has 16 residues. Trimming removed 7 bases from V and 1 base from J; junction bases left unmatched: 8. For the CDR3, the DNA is TGTGCCAGCACCTATGGGACTAGTGGGAACACCGGGGAGCTGTTTTTT. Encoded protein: CASTYGTSGNTGELFF.

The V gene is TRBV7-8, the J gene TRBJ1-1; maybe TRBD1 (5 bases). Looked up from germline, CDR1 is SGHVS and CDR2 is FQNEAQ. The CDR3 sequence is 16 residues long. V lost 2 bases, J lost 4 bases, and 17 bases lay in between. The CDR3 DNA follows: TGTGCCAGCAGCTTAACCGGGGGGGTATTCGGCACTGAAGCTTTCTTT. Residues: CASSLTGGVFGTEAFF.

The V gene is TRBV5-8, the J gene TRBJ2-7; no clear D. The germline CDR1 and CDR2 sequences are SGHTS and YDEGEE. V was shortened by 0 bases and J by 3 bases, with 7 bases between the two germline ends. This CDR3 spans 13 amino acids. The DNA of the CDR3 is TGTGCCAGCAGCTTGGACGGAGTCTACGAGCAGTACTTC. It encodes CASSLDGVYEQYF.